A selection of T cell receptor beta chains follows, all from one sample in a study of blood T cell repertoires in COVID-19. TCRdb's table, derived via immunoSEQ multiplex PCR, lists solely in-frame clones and lacks some. In the table there are just over 250,000 clones, 80% to 90% of which are singletons. Source material: peripheral blood. Receptors originate from a woman in her fifties or sixties with acute or convalescent COVID-19. Each CDR3 is given with its conserved first and last residue. A D gene is named only where the DNA matches it firmly. Clone size appears in some rows only: once, few, many, or a class for an expanded clone.

TRBJ1-5,-,TRBV7-2,once,CASSLVPQGNQPQHF,TGTGCCAGCAGCTTAGTCCCACAGGGCAATCAGCCCCAGCATTTT
TRBJ2-3,TRBD1,TRBV7-9,-,CASSLVQGGADTQYF,TGTGCCAGCAGCTTAGTACAGGGGGGTGCAGATACGCAGTATTTT
TRBJ1-1,-,TRBV18,-,CASSPPTAPRNTEAFF,TGTGCCAGCTCACCTCCGACAGCTCCTAGGAACACTGAAGCTTTCTTT
TRBJ2-1,TRBD2,TRBV4-3,-,CASSQEAGPNEQFF,TGCGCCAGCAGCCAAGAAGCGGGACCCAATGAGCAGTTCTTC
TRBJ1-5,-,TRBV19,-,CASSNPVRRYYQPQHF,TGTGCCAGTAGTAACCCTGTCAGGCGATATTATCAGCCCCAGCATTTT
TRBJ2-3,TRBD2,TRBV4-2,-,CASSPTGLDRTQYF,TGTGCCAGCAGCCCGACCGGACTAGATCGTACGCAGTATTTT
TRBJ2-7,TRBD1,TRBV15,-,CATSRGSGTGAYEQYF,TGTGCCACCAGCAGAGGCTCCGGGACAGGGGCCTACGAGCAGTACTTC
TRBJ2-1,-,TRBV2,-,CASSVDVGAEQFF,TGTGCCAGCAGTGTTGATGTAGGGGCTGAGCAGTTCTTC
TRBJ2-7,-,TRBV18,few,CASSDRASDEQYF,TGTGCCAGCTCAGACAGGGCTAGCGACGAGCAGTACTTC
TRBJ2-2,TRBD2,TRBV6-2/TRBV6-3,-,CASSGLAGGRTGELFF,TGTGCCAGCAGTGGACTAGCGGGAGGTCGGACCGGGGAGCTGTTTTTT
TRBJ1-6,TRBD1,TRBV28,-,CASSSPGQGFSPLHF,TGTGCCAGCAGTTCACCGGGACAGGGGTTTTCACCCCTCCACTTT
TRBJ2-3,TRBD1,TRBV18,few,CASSWGQSTDTQYF,TGTGCCAGCTCATGGGGACAGAGCACAGATACGCAGTATTTT
TRBJ2-1,-,TRBV28,-,CASSFGYGYNEQFF,TGTGCCAGCAGTTTCGGGTACGGTTACAATGAGCAGTTCTTC
TRBJ1-2,-,TRBV7-9,-,CASSFTGRNYGYTF,TGTGCCAGCAGCTTCACAGGTCGGAACTATGGCTACACCTTC
TRBJ2-2,-,TRBV7-8,-,CASSTSQGSGTGELFF,TGTGCCAGCAGCACCTCTCAGGGGTCGGGCACCGGGGAGCTGTTTTTT
TRBJ1-2,-,TRBV2,-,CASSEATPGSGGYTF,TGTGCCAGCAGTGAAGCTACCCCCGGGTCTGGGGGCTACACCTTC
TRBJ2-7,TRBD2,TRBV28,-,CASRVFQGLAGANEQYF,TGTGCCAGCAGGGTTTTCCAAGGACTAGCGGGAGCCAACGAGCAGTACTTC
TRBJ1-5,-,TRBV21-1,-,CASSRGTGPPAQPQHF,TGTGCCAGCAGCAGAGGGACAGGGCCGCCGGCTCAGCCCCAGCATTTT
TRBJ1-5,TRBD1,TRBV19,-,CASSRQGDGNQPQHF,TGTGCCAGTAGTAGACAGGGGGATGGCAATCAGCCCCAGCATTTT
TRBJ1-2,-,TRBV2,once,CASSDFIGDGYTF,TGTGCCAGCAGTGATTTTATAGGGGATGGCTACACCTTC
TRBJ1-4,-,TRBV5-1,once,CASSQSPGQGSEKLFF,TGCGCCAGCAGCCAAAGCCCGGGCCAGGGGAGTGAAAAACTGTTTTTT
TRBJ1-3,TRBD1,TRBV5-4,-,CASSLGTGQNTIYF,TGTGCCAGCAGCTTGGGGACAGGGCAAAACACCATATATTTT
TRBJ2-1,TRBD2,TRBV27,-,CATGGAGRDEQFF,TGTGCCACCGGCGGGGCAGGGAGGGATGAGCAGTTCTTC